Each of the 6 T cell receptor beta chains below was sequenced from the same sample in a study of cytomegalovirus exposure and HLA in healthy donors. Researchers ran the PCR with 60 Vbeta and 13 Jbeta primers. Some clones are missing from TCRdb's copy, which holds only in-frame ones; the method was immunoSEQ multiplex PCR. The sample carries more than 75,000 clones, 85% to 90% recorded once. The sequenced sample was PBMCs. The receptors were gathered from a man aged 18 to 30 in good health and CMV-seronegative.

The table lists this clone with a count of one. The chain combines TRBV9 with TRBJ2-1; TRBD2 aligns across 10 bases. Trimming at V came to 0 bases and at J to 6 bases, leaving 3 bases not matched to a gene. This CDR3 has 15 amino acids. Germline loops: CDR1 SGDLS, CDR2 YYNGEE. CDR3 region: CASSVVTSGTNEQFF. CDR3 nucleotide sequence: TGTGCCAGCAGCGTAGTCACTAGCGGGACCAATGAGCAGTTCTTC. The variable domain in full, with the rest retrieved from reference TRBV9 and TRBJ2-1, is DSGVTQTPKHLITATGQRVTLRCSPRSGDLSVYWYQQSLDQGLQFLIQYYNGEERAKGNILERFSAQQFPDLHSELNLSSLELGDSALYFCASSVVTSGTNEQFFGPGTRLTVL.

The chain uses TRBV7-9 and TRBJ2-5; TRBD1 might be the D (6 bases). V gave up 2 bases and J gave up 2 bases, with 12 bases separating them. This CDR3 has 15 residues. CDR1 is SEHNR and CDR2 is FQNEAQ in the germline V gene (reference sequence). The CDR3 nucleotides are TGTGCCAGCAGCTTAACAGGGCCGGGACAAGAGACCCAGTACTTC. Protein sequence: CASSLTGPGQETQYF. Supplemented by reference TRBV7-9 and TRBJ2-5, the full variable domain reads DTGVSQNPRHKITKRGQNVTFRCDPISEHNRLYWYRQTLGQGPEFLTYFQNEAQLEKSRLLSDRFSAERPKGSFSTLEIQRTEQGDSAMYLCASSLTGPGQETQYFGPGTRLLVL.

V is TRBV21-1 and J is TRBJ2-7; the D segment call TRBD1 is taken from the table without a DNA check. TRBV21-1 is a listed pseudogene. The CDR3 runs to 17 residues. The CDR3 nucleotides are TGTGCCAGCAACCTCACAGCCCCCGACGTATTTTTTTACGAGCAGTACTTC. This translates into CASNLTAPDVFFYEQYF.

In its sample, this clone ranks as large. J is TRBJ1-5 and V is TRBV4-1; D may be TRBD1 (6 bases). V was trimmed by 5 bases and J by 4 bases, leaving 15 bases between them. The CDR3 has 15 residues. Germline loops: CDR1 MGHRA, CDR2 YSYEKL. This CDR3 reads CASSARTDVNQPQHF. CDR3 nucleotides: TGCGCCAGCAGCGCCCGGACAGATGTTAATCAGCCCCAGCATTTT.

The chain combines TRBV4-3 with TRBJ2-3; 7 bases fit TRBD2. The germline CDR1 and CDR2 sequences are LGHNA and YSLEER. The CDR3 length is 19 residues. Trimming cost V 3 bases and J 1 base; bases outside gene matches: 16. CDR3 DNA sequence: TGCGCCAGCAGCCACCGTCCCGCGCTTGGCGGGGGTGGCACAGATACGCAGTATTTT. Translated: CASSHRPALGGGGTDTQYF.

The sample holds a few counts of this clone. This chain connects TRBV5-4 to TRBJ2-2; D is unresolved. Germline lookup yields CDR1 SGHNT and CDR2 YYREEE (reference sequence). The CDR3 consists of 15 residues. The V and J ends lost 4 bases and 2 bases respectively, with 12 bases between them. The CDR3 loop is CASSLDGFNTGELFF. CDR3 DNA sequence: TGTGCCAGCAGCCTGGACGGTTTCAACACCGGGGAGCTGTTTTTT.